This T cell receptor beta chain comes out of a study of early T cells in non-severe SARS-CoV-2 infection. The CDR3 sequence is 16 residues long. V shed 2 bases and J shed 0 bases, with 13 bases lying between them. Germline values: CDR1 GTSNPN, CDR2 SVGIG (reference sequence). TCRdb processed the 5' RACE reads anew with MiXCR; each CDR3 protein has one entry. This table has approximately 76,000 distinct CDR3 sequences, about 12% appearing once. This clonotype was sampled from an adult who was a healthcare worker with PCR-confirmed SARS-CoV-2 infection or an uninfected control (not recorded which). The V gene is TRBV30, the J gene TRBJ1-4; maybe TRBD1 (5 bases). Sequencing used whole blood. The CDR3 spells CAWSWGSLATNEKLFF. CDR3 nucleotide sequence: TGTGCCTGGAGTTGGGGCAGCCTCGCAACTAATGAAAAACTGTTTTTT. The full variable domain, its missing parts supplied by reference TRBV30 and TRBJ1-4, is SQTIHQWPATLVQPVGSPLSLECTVEGTSNPNLYWYRQAAGRGLQLLFYSVGIGQISSEVPQNLSASRPQDRQFILSSKKLLLSDSGFYLCAWSWGSLATNEKLFFGSGTQLSVL.